These 3 T cell receptor beta chains originate from one sample sequenced in a study of T cell responses to AZD1222 COVID-19 vaccine. Some clones are missing from TCRdb's copy, which holds only in-frame ones; the method was immunoSEQ multiplex PCR. The sample records some 150,000 clones, 87% being singletons. The sample in question was peripheral blood, obtained 28 days after the second AZD1222 dose. These receptors all come from an adult who received the AZD1222 COVID-19 vaccine.

This chain links TRBV11-2 with TRBJ2-1; 9 positions agree with TRBD2. The CDR3 loop spans 15 amino acids. CDR1 SGHAT and CDR2 FQNNGV come from the germline V gene. The J segment lost 7 bases and the V segment lost 3 bases, leaving 7 bases of the junction unmatched. The chain's CDR3 is CASSLAGTSRNEQFF. In DNA form, the CDR3 reads TGTGCCAGCAGCTTGGCCGGGACTAGCCGAAATGAGCAGTTCTTC.

This rearrangement joins TRBV5-1 to TRBJ2-5, with D possibly being TRBD1 (6 bases). Trimming cost V 7 bases and J 1 base, with 14 bases left between them. Germline V gene data show CDR1 as SGHRS and CDR2 as YFSETQ. The length of the CDR3 is 14 residues. DNA of the CDR3: TGCGCCAGCTCCCGAGGACAGTCCCAAGAGACCCAGTACTTC. It specifies CASSRGQSQETQYF.

The gene calls are TRBV5-6 and TRBJ1-5; TRBD1 matches 12 bases. Per the germline V gene, CDR1 is SGHDT and CDR2 is YYEEEE. The CDR3 contains 16 residues. With 3 bases clipped from V and 5 bases from J, the junction kept 6 bases outside the gene matches. As DNA, the CDR3 is TGTGCCAGCAGCTACGGGACAGGGGGCCTCTATCAGCCCCAGCATTTT. The encoded protein is CASSYGTGGLYQPQHF.